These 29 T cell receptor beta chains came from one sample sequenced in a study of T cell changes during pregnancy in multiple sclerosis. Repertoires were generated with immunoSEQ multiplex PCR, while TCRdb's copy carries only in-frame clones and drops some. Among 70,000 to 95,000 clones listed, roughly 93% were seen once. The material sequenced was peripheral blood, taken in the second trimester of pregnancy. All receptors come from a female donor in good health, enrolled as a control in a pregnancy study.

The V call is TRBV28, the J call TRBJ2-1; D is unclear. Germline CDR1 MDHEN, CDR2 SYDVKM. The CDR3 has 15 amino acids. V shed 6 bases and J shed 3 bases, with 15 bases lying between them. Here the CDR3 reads CASRPPPSLYNEQFF. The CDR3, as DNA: TGTGCCAGCAGACCACCCCCTAGTCTCTACAATGAGCAGTTCTTC.

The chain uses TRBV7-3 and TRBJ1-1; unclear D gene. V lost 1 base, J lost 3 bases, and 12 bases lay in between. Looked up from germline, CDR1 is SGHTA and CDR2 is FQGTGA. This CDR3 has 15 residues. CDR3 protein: CASSLNPGIDTEAFF. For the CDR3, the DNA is TGTGCCAGCAGCTTAAATCCGGGGATTGACACTGAAGCTTTCTTT.

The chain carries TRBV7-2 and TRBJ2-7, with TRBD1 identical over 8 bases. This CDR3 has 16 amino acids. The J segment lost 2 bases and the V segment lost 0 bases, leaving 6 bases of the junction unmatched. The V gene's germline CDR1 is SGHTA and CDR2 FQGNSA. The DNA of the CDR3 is TGTGCCAGCAGCTTAGCGGCGGGACAGGCGACCTACGAGCAGTACTTC. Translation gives CASSLAAGQATYEQYF.

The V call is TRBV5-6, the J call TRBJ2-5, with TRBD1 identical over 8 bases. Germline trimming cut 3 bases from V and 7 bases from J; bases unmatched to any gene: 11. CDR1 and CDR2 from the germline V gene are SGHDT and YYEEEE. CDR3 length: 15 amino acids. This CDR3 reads CASSSRTGSVGTQYF. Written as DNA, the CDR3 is TGTGCCAGCAGCTCGAGGACAGGGAGTGTGGGGACCCAGTACTTC.

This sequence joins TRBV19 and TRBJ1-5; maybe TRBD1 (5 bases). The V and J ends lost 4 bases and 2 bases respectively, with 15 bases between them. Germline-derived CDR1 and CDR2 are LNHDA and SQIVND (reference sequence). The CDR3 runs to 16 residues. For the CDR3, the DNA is TGTGCCAGTAGTAGATCCACGGGGGGGGGCAATCAGCCCCAGCATTTT. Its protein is CASSRSTGGGNQPQHF.

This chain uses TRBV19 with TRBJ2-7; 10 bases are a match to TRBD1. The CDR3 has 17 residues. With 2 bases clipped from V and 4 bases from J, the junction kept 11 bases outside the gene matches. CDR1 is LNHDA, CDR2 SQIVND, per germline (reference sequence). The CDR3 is CASSITLSRTGGYEQYF. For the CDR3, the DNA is TGTGCCAGTAGTATAACTCTTTCTCGGACAGGGGGTTACGAGCAGTACTTC.

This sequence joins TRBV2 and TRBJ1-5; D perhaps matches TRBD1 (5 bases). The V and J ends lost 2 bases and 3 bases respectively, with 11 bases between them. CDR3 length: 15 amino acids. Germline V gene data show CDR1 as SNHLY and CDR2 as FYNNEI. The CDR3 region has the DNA TGTGCCAGCAGTGAATCCCCCAGGGTCAATCAGCCCCAGCATTTT. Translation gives CASSESPRVNQPQHF.

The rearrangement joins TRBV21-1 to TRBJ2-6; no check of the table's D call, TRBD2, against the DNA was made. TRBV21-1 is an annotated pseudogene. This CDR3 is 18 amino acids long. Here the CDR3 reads CASHWQLSSLTGSNVLTF. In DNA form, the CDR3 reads TGTGCCAGCCACTGGCAGCTCTCCTCTTTGACTGGGTCCAACGTCCTGACTTTC.

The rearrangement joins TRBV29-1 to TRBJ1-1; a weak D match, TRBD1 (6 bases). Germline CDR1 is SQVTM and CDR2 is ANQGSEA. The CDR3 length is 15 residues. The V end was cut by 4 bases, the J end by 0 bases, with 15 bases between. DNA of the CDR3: TGCAGCGTTGTGGGGGCAGGTATTTTGAACACTGAAGCTTTCTTT. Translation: CSVVGAGILNTEAFF.

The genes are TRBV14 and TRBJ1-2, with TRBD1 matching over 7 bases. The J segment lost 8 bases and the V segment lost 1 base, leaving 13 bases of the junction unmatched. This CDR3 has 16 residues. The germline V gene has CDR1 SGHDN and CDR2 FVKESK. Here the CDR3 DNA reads TGTGCCAGCAGCCAAGGAGGCTCCCAGGACAGGCAAGGCTACACCTTC. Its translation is CASSQGGSQDRQGYTF.

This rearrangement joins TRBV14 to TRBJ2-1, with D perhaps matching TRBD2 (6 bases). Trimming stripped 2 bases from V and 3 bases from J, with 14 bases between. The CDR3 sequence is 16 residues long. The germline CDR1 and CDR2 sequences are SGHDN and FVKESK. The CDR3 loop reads CASSQRGGEYYNEQFF. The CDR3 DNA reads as TGTGCCAGCAGCCAAAGAGGAGGGGAATACTACAATGAGCAGTTCTTC.

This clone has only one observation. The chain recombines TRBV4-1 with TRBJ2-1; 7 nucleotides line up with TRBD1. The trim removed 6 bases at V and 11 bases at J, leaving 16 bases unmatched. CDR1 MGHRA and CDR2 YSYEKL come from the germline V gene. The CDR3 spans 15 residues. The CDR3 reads CASSPDRSNGNKQFF. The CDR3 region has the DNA TGCGCCAGCAGTCCGGACAGGTCGAACGGTAATAAGCAGTTCTTC.

CDR3 residues: CASSVNRMTGLSGYTF. CDR3 nucleotides: TGTGCCAGCAGCGTAAACCGAATGACAGGGCTATCTGGCTACACCTTC. The chain couples TRBV9 to TRBJ1-2; 7 positions match TRBD1. The germline V gene has CDR1 SGDLS and CDR2 YYNGEE. The ends lost 1 base at V and 7 bases at J; junction bases unmatched: 13. This CDR3 has 16 residues.

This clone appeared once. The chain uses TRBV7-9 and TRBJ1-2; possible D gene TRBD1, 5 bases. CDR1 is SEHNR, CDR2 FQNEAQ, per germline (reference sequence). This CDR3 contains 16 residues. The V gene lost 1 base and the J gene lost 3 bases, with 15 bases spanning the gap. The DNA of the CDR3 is TGTGCCAGCAGCTTAGAACTCGAAAAGGGGCACTATGGCTACACCTTC. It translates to CASSLELEKGHYGYTF.

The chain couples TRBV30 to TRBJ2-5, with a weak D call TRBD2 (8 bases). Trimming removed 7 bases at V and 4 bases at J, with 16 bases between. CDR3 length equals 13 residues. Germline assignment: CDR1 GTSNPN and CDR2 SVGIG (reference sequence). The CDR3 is CASGGGLGETQYF. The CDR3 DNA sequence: TGTGCCTCAGGGGGGGGACTAGGAGAGACCCAGTACTTC.

The CDR3 DNA reads TGTGCCAGCAGCCGAGCGGGGGGCTACGAGCAGTACTTC. Its protein product is CASSRAGGYEQYF. V usage is TRBV11-3 and J usage is TRBJ2-7; 9 nucleotides agree with TRBD2. The germline V gene encodes CDR1 SGHNT and CDR2 YENEEA. V dropped 5 bases and J dropped 3; count of bases not matched to a gene: 2. The CDR3 spans 13 residues.

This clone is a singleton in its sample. CDR3 sequence: CAWRALGQGQGEAFF. CDR3 sequence (DNA): TGTGCCTGGAGAGCCCTCGGACAGGGGCAAGGTGAAGCTTTCTTT. The chain employs TRBV30 and TRBJ1-1; 9 nucleotides line up with TRBD1. Germline values: CDR1 GTSNPN, CDR2 SVGIG (reference sequence). Unmatched junction bases numbered 12, after V lost 3 bases and J lost 7 bases. The CDR3 runs 15 residues.

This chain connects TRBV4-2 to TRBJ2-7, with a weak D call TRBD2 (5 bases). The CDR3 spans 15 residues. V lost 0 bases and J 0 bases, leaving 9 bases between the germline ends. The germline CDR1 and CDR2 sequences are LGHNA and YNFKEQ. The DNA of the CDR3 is TGTGCCAGCAGCCAAGAGACGGGGAGCTCCTACGAGCAGTACTTC. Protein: CASSQETGSSYEQYF.

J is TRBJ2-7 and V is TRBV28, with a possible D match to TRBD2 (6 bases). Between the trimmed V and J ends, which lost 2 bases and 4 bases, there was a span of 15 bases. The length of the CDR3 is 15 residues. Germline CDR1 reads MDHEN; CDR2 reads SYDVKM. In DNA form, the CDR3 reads TGTGCCAGCAGTTTAAGGGCCCCCGGAGGGTACGAGCAGTACTTC. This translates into CASSLRAPGGYEQYF.

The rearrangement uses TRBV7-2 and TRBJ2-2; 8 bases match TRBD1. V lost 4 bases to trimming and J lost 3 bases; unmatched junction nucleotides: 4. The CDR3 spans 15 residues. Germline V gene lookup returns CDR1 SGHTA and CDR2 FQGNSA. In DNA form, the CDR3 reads TGTGCCAGCAGCTCGGGACAGGCAGACACCGGGGAGCTGTTTTTT. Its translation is CASSSGQADTGELFF.

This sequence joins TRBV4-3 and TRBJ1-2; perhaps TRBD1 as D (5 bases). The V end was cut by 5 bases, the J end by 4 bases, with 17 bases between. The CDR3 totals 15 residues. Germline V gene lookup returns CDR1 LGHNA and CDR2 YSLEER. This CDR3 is CASSTRGREGYGYTF. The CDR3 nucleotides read TGCGCCAGCAGCACCCGGGGCCGGGAGGGCTATGGCTACACCTTC.

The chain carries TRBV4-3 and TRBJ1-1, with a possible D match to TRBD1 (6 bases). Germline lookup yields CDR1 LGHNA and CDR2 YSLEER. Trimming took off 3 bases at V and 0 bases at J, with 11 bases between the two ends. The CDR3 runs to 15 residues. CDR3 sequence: CASSHATGMNTEAFF. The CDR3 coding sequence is TGCGCCAGCAGCCATGCTACAGGGATGAACACTGAAGCTTTCTTT.

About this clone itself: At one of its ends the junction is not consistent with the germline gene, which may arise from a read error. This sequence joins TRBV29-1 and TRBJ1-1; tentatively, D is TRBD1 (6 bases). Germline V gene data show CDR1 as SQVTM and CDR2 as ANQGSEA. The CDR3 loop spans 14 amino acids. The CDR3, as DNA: TGCAGCGTGGAAGGCAGGGGCATGAACACTGAAGCTTTCTTT. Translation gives CSVEGRGMNTEAFF.

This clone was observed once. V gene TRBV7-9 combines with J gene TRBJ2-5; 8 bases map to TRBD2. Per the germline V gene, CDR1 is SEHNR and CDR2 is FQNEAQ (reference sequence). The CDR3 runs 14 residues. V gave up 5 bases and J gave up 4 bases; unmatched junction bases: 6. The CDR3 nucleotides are TGTGCCAGCAGCCTTTCGGGGGGGCGAGAGACCCAGTACTTC. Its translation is CASSLSGGRETQYF.

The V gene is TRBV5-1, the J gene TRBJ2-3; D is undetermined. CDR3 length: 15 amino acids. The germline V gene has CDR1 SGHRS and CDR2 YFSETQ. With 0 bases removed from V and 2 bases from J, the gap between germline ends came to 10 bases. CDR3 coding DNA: TGCGCCAGCAGCTTGGCCGTGTCTCCCACAGATACGCAGTATTTT. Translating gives CASSLAVSPTDTQYF.

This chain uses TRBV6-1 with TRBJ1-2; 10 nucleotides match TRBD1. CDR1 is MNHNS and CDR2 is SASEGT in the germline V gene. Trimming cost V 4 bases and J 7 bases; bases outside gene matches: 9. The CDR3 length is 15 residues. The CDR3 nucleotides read TGTGCCAGCAGTGGAAGACCGGGACAGGGGCTTGGCTACACCTTC. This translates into CASSGRPGQGLGYTF.

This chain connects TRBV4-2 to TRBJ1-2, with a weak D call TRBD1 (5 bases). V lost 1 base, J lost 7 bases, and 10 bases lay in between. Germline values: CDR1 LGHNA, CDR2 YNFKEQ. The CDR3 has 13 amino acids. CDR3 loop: CASSQGRQGGYTF. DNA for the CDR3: TGTGCCAGCAGCCAAGGACGGCAGGGTGGCTACACCTTC.

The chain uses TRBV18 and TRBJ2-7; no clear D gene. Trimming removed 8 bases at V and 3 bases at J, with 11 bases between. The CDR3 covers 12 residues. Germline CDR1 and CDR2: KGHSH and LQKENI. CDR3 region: CASGVQDYEQYF. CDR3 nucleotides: TGTGCCAGCGGCGTGCAGGACTACGAGCAGTACTTC.

The CDR3: CAWKRQGVIYEQYF. DNA for the CDR3: TGTGCCTGGAAAAGACAGGGGGTAATCTACGAGCAGTACTTC. This rearrangement joins TRBV30 to TRBJ2-7; 9 nucleotides line up with TRBD1. Per the germline V gene, CDR1 is GTSNPN and CDR2 is SVGIG (reference sequence). The CDR3 has 14 amino acids. J lost 3 bases, V lost 4 bases, and 7 bases had no gene match.